This TCR beta chain was recovered during a study of T cells after yellow fever vaccination. Study-level background: Any fraction with a low cell number was prepared using SMART-Seq v4 Ultra Low Input. Findings of the study overall: Repertoires sorted by FACS could include abundant clonotypes that are contaminants from the bulk population.

This clonotype was recorded a few times. Its cognate antigen is unknown. 5'RACE template switching generated TCR cDNA, adding a universal primer site and UMIs. TCRdb called the 5' RACE reads again in MiXCR, with one record for every CDR3 protein. The sample lists about 340,000 distinct CDR3 sequences, roughly an eighth seen once, with more than 3% in the top ten. The germline gives CDR1 SGDLS, CDR2 YYNGEE. Trimming shortened V by 4 bases and J by 0 bases, and 15 bases separated the two germline ends. The CDR3 sequence is 16 residues long. The TCR was taken from a man aged 18 to 29 who received the YFV17D yellow fever vaccine. The specimen comprised CD4+ T cells sorted from PBMCs, sampled 15 days after the yellow fever booster vaccination. This sequence joins TRBV9 and TRBJ2-3; D gene unclear. Here the CDR3 reads CASSKPENPSTDTQYF. The CDR3 coding sequence is TGTGCCAGCAGCAAACCAGAGAACCCTAGCACAGATACGCAGTATTTT.